These 27 T cell receptor beta chains share one sample of origin, sequenced in a study of technical replicates of blood from a handful of donors. Measured with immunoSEQ multiplex PCR; TCRdb has only the in-frame clones, and not every one. The table includes tens of thousands of clones, about nine tenths detected once. Material: T cells isolated from PBMCs. The receptor source for this set is a human donor in good health.

The rearrangement links TRBV19 to TRBJ2-7; 9 nucleotides align to TRBD2. This CDR3 has 13 amino acids. Looked up from germline, CDR1 is LNHDA and CDR2 is SQIVND (reference sequence). V lost 9 bases, J lost 6 bases, and 9 bases stayed unmatched. The CDR3 coding sequence is TGTGCCAGCCAGCGGGGGGCTGGGGGCGAGCAGTACTTC. Translation: CASQRGAGGEQYF.

V and J are TRBV7-2 and TRBJ2-2, with 7 bases that match TRBD1. Germline V CDR1 and CDR2: SGHTA, FQGNSA. The CDR3 is made up of 16 amino acids. Trimming removed 3 bases from V and 1 base from J; junction bases left unmatched: 5. The CDR3 reads CASSFPGQMNTGELFF. In nucleotides, the CDR3 is TGTGCCAGCAGCTTTCCGGGACAGATGAACACCGGGGAGCTGTTTTTT.

The V call is TRBV25-1, the J call TRBJ1-1; 9 bases agree with TRBD1. The V gene end was trimmed by 3 bases and the J gene end by 5 bases; junction bases not matched to a gene: 13. CDR3 length: 17 residues. Looked up from germline, CDR1 is MGHDK and CDR2 is SYGVNS. The CDR3 reads CASSERDREWRRTEAFF. The CDR3, as DNA: TGTGCCAGCAGTGAGAGGGACAGGGAGTGGCGAAGGACTGAAGCTTTCTTT.

This rearrangement joins TRBV5-1 to TRBJ1-3, with D possibly TRBD1 on 6 matching bases. CDR1 SGHRS and CDR2 YFSETQ come from the germline V gene. The germline V and J ends were trimmed by 4 bases and 0 bases, with 11 bases remaining between them. The CDR3 is 15 amino acids. In DNA, the CDR3 is TGCGCCAGCAGCCCTTTAGGGGGCTCTGGAAACACCATATATTTT. Protein: CASSPLGGSGNTIYF.

The chain combines TRBV15 with TRBJ2-1; TRBD2 is a possible D gene (6 bases). The ends were cut back, 5 bases at V and 9 bases at J, with 17 bases in the middle. CDR3 size: 14 residues. Germline V gene lookup returns CDR1 LNHNV and CDR2 YYDKDF (reference sequence). The CDR3 DNA reads TGTGCCACCAGCGGATGGGACTTGCAGGGTGAGCAGTTCTTC. Translated, it gives CATSGWDLQGEQFF.

V usage is TRBV30 and J usage is TRBJ2-7, with TRBD2 matching over 9 bases. Germline V lookup: CDR1 GTSNPN, CDR2 SVGIG (reference sequence). The CDR3 totals 15 residues. The V gene end was trimmed by 3 bases and the J gene end by 1 base; junction bases not matched to a gene: 7. CDR3 region: CAWSDSGRGSYEQYF. CDR3 in DNA: TGTGCCTGGAGCGATAGCGGGAGAGGTTCCTACGAGCAGTACTTC.

This clone was seen only once. This chain uses TRBV7-3 with TRBJ2-1, with 7 bases fitting TRBD1. In germline, CDR1 is SGHTA, CDR2 FQGTGA. The CDR3 is made up of 13 amino acids. With V trimmed by 3 bases and J by 6 bases, 2 bases remained unmatched. This chain's CDR3 is CASSFGDSNEQFF. DNA for the CDR3: TGTGCCAGCAGCTTTGGGGACAGCAATGAGCAGTTCTTC. Supplemented by reference TRBV7-3 and TRBJ2-1, the full variable domain reads GAGVSQTPSNKVTEKGKYVELRCDPISGHTALYWYRQSLGQGPEFLIYFQGTGAADDSGLPNDRFFAVRPEGSVSTLKIQRTERGDSAVYLCASSFGDSNEQFFGPGTRLTVL.

J is TRBJ1-2 and V is TRBV30; maybe TRBD1 (6 bases). V was pared by 1 base and J by 7 bases, with 10 bases between. Per the germline V gene, CDR1 is GTSNPN and CDR2 is SVGIG (reference sequence). The CDR3 contains 12 residues. The CDR3 coding sequence is TGTGCCTGGAGTGCAGGGGATTTTGGCTACACCTTC. Translated: CAWSAGDFGYTF.

In its sample, this clone was seen a few times. The chain links TRBV9 to TRBJ1-1; weak D call: TRBD1 (5 bases). Germline V gene data show CDR1 as SGDLS and CDR2 as YYNGEE. The V and J ends lost 3 bases and 2 bases respectively, with 14 bases between them. The CDR3 length is 15 residues. This CDR3 is CASSGQTLLNTEAFF. The CDR3 bases are TGTGCCAGCAGCGGACAGACCCTTTTAAACACTGAAGCTTTCTTT.

This clone has a handful of counts. The V gene is TRBV5-6, the J gene TRBJ2-7; D ambiguous. This CDR3 has 12 amino acids. V shed 0 bases and J shed 5 bases, with 6 bases lying between them. Germline assignment: CDR1 SGHDT and CDR2 YYEEEE. The CDR3 nucleotides read TGTGCCAGCAGCTTGGTCGGAGACGAGCAGTACTTC. Protein: CASSLVGDEQYF.

The chain recombines TRBV4-3 with TRBJ2-1; 9 bases match TRBD1. Germline CDR1 and CDR2: LGHNA and YSLEER. The CDR3 extends over 16 amino acids. J was trimmed by 5 bases and V by 1 base; bases with no gene match: 6. The CDR3 DNA reads as TGCGCCAGCAGCCAAGGGACAGGGGTACCGGACAATGAGCAGTTCTTC. This gives the protein CASSQGTGVPDNEQFF.

The gene calls are TRBV28 and TRBJ2-3; TRBD2 agrees at 7 bases. The CDR3 extends over 15 amino acids. The germline V gene has CDR1 MDHEN and CDR2 SYDVKM. V lost 6 bases and J lost 5; bases outside the gene matches: 11. The CDR3: CASSAMRELQDTQYF. The CDR3 nucleotides read TGTGCCAGCAGCGCCATGCGGGAGTTACAAGATACGCAGTATTTT. Together with reference TRBV28 and TRBJ2-3, the CDR3 gives the full variable domain: DVKVTQSSRYLVKRTGEKVFLECVQDMDHENMFWYRQDPGLGLRLIYFSYDVKMKEKGDIPEGYSVSREKKERFSLILESASTNQTSMYLCASSAMRELQDTQYFGPGTRLTVL.

This clone was picked up one time. The chain has TRBV7-2 and TRBJ2-1; D might be TRBD1 (6 bases). The CDR3 has 13 amino acids. Trimming took off 3 bases at V and 10 bases at J, with 13 bases between the two ends. Per the germline V gene, CDR1 is SGHTA and CDR2 is FQGNSA. The CDR3 DNA reads as TGTGCCAGCAGCTTGGGGGCGGCTGGAGAGCAGTTCTTC. The encoded protein is CASSLGAAGEQFF.

In this sample, this clone turned up once. The chain joins TRBV7-9 to TRBJ2-5; weak D call: TRBD1 (6 bases). The CDR3 covers 15 residues. The germline V gene has CDR1 SEHNR and CDR2 FQNEAQ (reference sequence). Trimming pared 6 bases from V and 2 bases from J, leaving 16 bases between. The CDR3 is CASSQTGWGQETQYF. CDR3 DNA sequence: TGTGCCAGCAGTCAGACAGGTTGGGGTCAAGAGACCCAGTACTTC.

This clone was counted a few times. The chain employs TRBV7-8 and TRBJ2-7, with a tentative D call TRBD1 (6 bases). Germline CDR1 is SGHVS and CDR2 is FQNEAQ. Trimming cost V 0 bases and J 1 base, with 10 bases left between them. The CDR3 totals 15 residues. The CDR3: CASSLARGNSYEQYF. The CDR3 nucleotides read TGTGCCAGCAGCTTAGCCAGGGGAAATTCCTACGAGCAGTACTTC.

The V gene is TRBV2, the J gene TRBJ2-1; D is ambiguous. The germline gives CDR1 SNHLY, CDR2 FYNNEI. CDR3 size: 12 residues. V was cut by 8 bases and J by 6 bases, with 11 bases left in between. This chain's CDR3 is CASLKLGNEQFF. The CDR3 DNA sequence: TGTGCCAGCCTTAAGCTAGGCAATGAGCAGTTCTTC.

This clone was counted once. The chain joins TRBV27 to TRBJ1-5; D remains unclear. V shed 8 bases and J shed 5 bases, with 25 bases lying between them. Germline V CDR1 and CDR2: MNHEY, SMNVEV (reference sequence). The CDR3 loop spans 17 amino acids. CDR3 DNA: TGTGCCAGCGGATTAAACATTCTGGAGGGCCAGTATCAGCCCCAGCATTTT. It is translated as CASGLNILEGQYQPQHF.

This chain uses TRBV28 with TRBJ2-7, with D hard to call. The germline V gene encodes CDR1 MDHEN and CDR2 SYDVKM. Deletions cut 6 bases from V and 3 bases from J, with 15 bases between. The CDR3 runs to 14 residues. In DNA, the CDR3 is TGTGCCAGCAGGATTAATCAGATTCTCTACGAGCAGTACTTC. Translated: CASRINQILYEQYF. The full variable domain, rest sourced from reference TRBV28 and TRBJ2-7, is DVKVTQSSRYLVKRTGEKVFLECVQDMDHENMFWYRQDPGLGLRLIYFSYDVKMKEKGDIPEGYSVSREKKERFSLILESASTNQTSMYLCASRINQILYEQYFGPGTRLTVT.

The chain combines TRBV6-1 with TRBJ2-1, with 7 bases matching TRBD1. The V gene end was trimmed by 2 bases and the J gene end by 7 bases; junction bases not matched to a gene: 5. This CDR3 contains 14 residues. CDR1 and CDR2 (germline): MNHNS, SASEGT. For the CDR3, the DNA is TGTGCCAGCAGTGAACGGGGCAGGGGGAATGAGCAGTTCTTC. Translated, it gives CASSERGRGNEQFF.

The J gene is TRBJ1-4, the V gene TRBV11-2, with 7 bases identical to TRBD1. The trim removed 3 bases at V and 6 bases at J, leaving 13 bases unmatched. The germline V gene has CDR1 SGHAT and CDR2 FQNNGV. The CDR3 loop spans 17 amino acids. The chain's CDR3 is CASSFRGVVVGDEKLFF. CDR3 nucleotide sequence: TGTGCCAGCAGCTTCAGGGGGGTGGTTGTTGGGGATGAAAAACTGTTTTTT. The full variable domain, completed using reference TRBV11-2 and TRBJ1-4, is EAGVAQSPRYKIIEKRQSVAFWCNPISGHATLYWYQQILGQGPKLLIQFQNNGVVDDSQLPKDRFSAERLKGVDSTLKIQPAKLEDSAVYLCASSFRGVVVGDEKLFFGSGTQLSVL.

The chain joins TRBV4-3 to TRBJ2-7, with 10 bases fitting TRBD2. Per germline, CDR1 LGHNA and CDR2 YSLEER. The CDR3 has 17 amino acids. J gave up 0 bases and V 0 bases, and 5 bases lay outside the gene matches. CDR3 bases: TGCGCCAGCAGCCAAGATTTTTGGACTAGCGGCTCCTACGAGCAGTACTTC. Protein: CASSQDFWTSGSYEQYF.

This chain connects TRBV5-6 to TRBJ2-1, with D possibly TRBD1 on 6 matching bases. There are 13 residues in the CDR3. Trimming pared 4 bases from V and 8 bases from J, leaving 13 bases between. CDR1 and CDR2 from the germline V gene are SGHDT and YYEEEE. The CDR3 bases are TGTGCCAGCAGCCCGGAAGCAGGGGATGAGCAGTTCTTC. Translated: CASSPEAGDEQFF.

This chain links TRBV28 with TRBJ1-1, with 7 positions matching TRBD1. CDR1 and CDR2 from the germline V gene are MDHEN and SYDVKM. The CDR3 has 15 residues. The J segment lost 0 bases and the V segment lost 5 bases, leaving 6 bases of the junction unmatched. Written as DNA, the CDR3 is TGTGCCAGCAGTCTAACAGGGGCCCTGAACACTGAAGCTTTCTTT. It codes for CASSLTGALNTEAFF.

This sequence joins TRBV20-1 and TRBJ2-3; D gene ambiguous. The CDR3 sequence is 11 residues long. The germline CDR1 and CDR2 sequences are DFQATT and SNEGSKA (reference sequence). V dropped 5 bases and J dropped 4 bases, with 7 bases sitting between them. CDR3 region: CSALPADTQYF. CDR3 coding DNA: TGCAGTGCTCTTCCGGCAGATACGCAGTATTTT.

This chain connects TRBV6-1 to TRBJ2-1; D might be TRBD1 (5 bases). Per the germline V gene, CDR1 is MNHNS and CDR2 is SASEGT. The CDR3 consists of 13 residues. The ends were cut back, 8 bases at V and 4 bases at J, with 12 bases in the middle. CDR3 loop: CASSAGLYNEQFF. Here the CDR3 DNA reads TGTGCCAGCTCGGCAGGGCTTTACAATGAGCAGTTCTTC.

Here the CDR3 DNA reads TGTGCCAGCAGCGCGGGACTAGCGATGGGGAACTACGAGCAGTACTTC. Amino acid sequence: CASSAGLAMGNYEQYF. This chain links TRBV9 with TRBJ2-7, with TRBD2 identical over 10 bases. Germline V gives CDR1 SGDLS, CDR2 YYNGEE. V dropped 3 bases and J dropped 3; count of bases not matched to a gene: 9. The CDR3 is 16 amino acids.

J is TRBJ2-5 and V is TRBV6-5; 7 positions agree with TRBD1. The closer fit of TRBJ2-7 to the DNA end suggests the J call may be wrong. This CDR3 spans 12 amino acids. The germline CDR1 and CDR2 sequences are MNHEY and SVGAGI. As DNA, the CDR3 is TGTGCCAGCAGGACAGGGAGCTACGAGCAGTACTTC. Amino acid sequence: CASRTGSYEQYF.